A single sample gave rise to the 2 T cell receptor beta chains below, sequenced in a study of Graves' ophthalmopathy and Graves' hyperthyroidism. RNA transcripts provided the template for amplifying TCR beta CDR3 regions. First-round RT-PCR employed HTBI primers, with a second-round multiplex PCR after it. One entry per CDR3 protein, called by TCRdb with MiXCR from the multiplex PCR reads. The table records hundreds of thousands of distinct CDR3 sequences, 45% to 55% of them present only once. The specimen was peripheral blood. Receptors originate from an adult man with Graves' ophthalmopathy.

J is TRBJ2-7 and V is TRBV19; D is undetermined. The ends were cut back, 2 bases at V and 2 bases at J, with 7 bases in the middle. This CDR3 has 13 residues. CDR1 LNHDA and CDR2 SQIVND come from the germline V gene (reference sequence). This CDR3 is CASSIRSPYEQYF. The CDR3 region has the DNA TGTGCCAGTAGTATAAGGTCTCCCTACGAGCAGTACTTC.

The rearrangement joins TRBV29-1 to TRBJ1-2; D is unclear. The germline V gene has CDR1 SQVTM and CDR2 ANQGSEA. The CDR3 is made up of 14 amino acids. Trimming left V 5 bases short and J 4 bases short, with 17 bases between. The CDR3 sequence: CSVPARGRVYGYTF. CDR3 DNA: TGCAGCGTTCCTGCCCGTGGCAGAGTCTATGGCTACACCTTC. Together with reference TRBV29-1 and TRBJ1-2, the CDR3 gives the full variable domain: SAVISQKPSRDICQRGTSLTIQCQVDSQVTMMFWYRQQPGQSLTLIATANQGSEATYESGFVIDKFPISRPNLTFSTLTVSNMSPEDSSIYLCSVPARGRVYGYTFGSGTRLTVV.